This TCR beta chain originates from a study of patients and donors after allogeneic stem cell transplantation. TCRdb re-called the RT-PCR reads through MiXCR, storing one row per CDR3 protein. The sample carries a few hundred thousand distinct CDR3 sequences, 13% to 15% recorded once. From germline, CDR1 is SGHRS and CDR2 YFSETQ. The CDR3 runs to 11 residues. Trimming left V 0 bases short and J 13 bases short, with 8 bases between. In its sample, this clonotype was seen many times. The receptor comes from a human donor who was either an allogeneic HSCT recipient or a stem cell or donor lymphocyte infusion donor (not recorded which). It is not recorded whose cells these are; they may come from a transplant donor. The sample comprised blood, either unsorted or a sorted T cell fraction (not recorded which). The rearrangement links TRBV5-1 to TRBJ2-1; no clear D gene. The CDR3 nucleotides read TGCGCCAGCAGCTTGGCCTTTGTCCAGTTCTTC. Its protein is CASSLAFVQFF. The full variable domain, completed using reference TRBV5-1 and TRBJ2-1, is KAGVTQTPRYLIKTRGQQVTLSCSPISGHRSVSWYQQTPGQGLQFLFEYFSETQRNKGNFPGRFSGRQFSNSRSEMNVSTLELGDSALYLCASSLAFVQFFGPGTRLTVL.